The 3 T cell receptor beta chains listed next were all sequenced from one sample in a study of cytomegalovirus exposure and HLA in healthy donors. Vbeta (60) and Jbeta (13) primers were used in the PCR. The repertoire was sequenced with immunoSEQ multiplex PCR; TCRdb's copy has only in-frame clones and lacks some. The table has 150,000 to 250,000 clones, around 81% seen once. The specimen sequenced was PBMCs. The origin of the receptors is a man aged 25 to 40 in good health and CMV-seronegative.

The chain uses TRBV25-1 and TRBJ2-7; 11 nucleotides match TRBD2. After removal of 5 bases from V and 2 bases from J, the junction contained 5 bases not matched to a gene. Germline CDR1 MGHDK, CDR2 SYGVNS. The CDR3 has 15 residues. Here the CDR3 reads CASSKTSGIAYEQYF. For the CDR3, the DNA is TGTGCCAGCAGTAAGACTAGCGGGATAGCCTACGAGCAGTACTTC.

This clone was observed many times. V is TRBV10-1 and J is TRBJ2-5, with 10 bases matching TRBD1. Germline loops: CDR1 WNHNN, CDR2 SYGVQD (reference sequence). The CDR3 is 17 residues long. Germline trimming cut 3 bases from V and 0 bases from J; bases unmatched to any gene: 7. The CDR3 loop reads CASSDSTGGIHQETQYF. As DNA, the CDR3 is TGCGCCAGCAGTGACTCGACAGGGGGCATCCACCAAGAGACCCAGTACTTC.

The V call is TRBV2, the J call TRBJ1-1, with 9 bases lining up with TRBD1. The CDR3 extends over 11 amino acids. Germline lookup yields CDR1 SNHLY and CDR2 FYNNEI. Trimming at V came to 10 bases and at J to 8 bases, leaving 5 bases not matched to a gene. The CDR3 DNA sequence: TGTGCCAAAGGGACAGGGCCCGAAGCTTTCTTT. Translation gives CAKGTGPEAFF.